The 19 T cell receptor beta chains below come from one sample, sequenced in a study of OX40 agonist ivuxolimab in advanced cancers. Measured with immunoSEQ multiplex PCR; TCRdb has only the in-frame clones, and not every one. Counted here are around 23,000 clones, roughly 84% occurring once; the ten biggest clones make up about 34%. The sample here was CD4+ or CD8+ T cells sorted from blood, taken in a trial of the OX40 agonist ivuxolimab. These receptors all come from an adult with an advanced solid tumor such as melanoma, head and neck, liver or kidney cancer.

The J gene is TRBJ2-3, the V gene TRBV6-5; 8 bases fit TRBD2. Germline CDR1 reads MNHEY; CDR2 reads SVGAGI. The ends lost 0 bases at V and 5 bases at J; junction bases unmatched: 4. The CDR3 has 15 amino acids. CDR3 nucleotide sequence: TGTGCCAGCAGTTACTCGAGTGCGGGGGGAGATACGCAGTATTTT. This gives the protein CASSYSSAGGDTQYF.

V and J are TRBV11-2 and TRBJ2-7; 9 bases are shared with TRBD2. Germline values: CDR1 SGHAT, CDR2 FQNNGV. Unmatched junction bases numbered 6, after V lost 6 bases and J lost 3 bases. CDR3 size: 14 residues. The CDR3 here is CASSWWREGYEQYF. CDR3 in DNA: TGTGCCAGCAGTTGGTGGCGGGAGGGCTACGAGCAGTACTTC.

The rearrangement links TRBV9 to TRBJ1-1, with D tentatively TRBD1 (6 bases). The CDR3 covers 15 residues. CDR1 SGDLS and CDR2 YYNGEE come from the germline V gene. V was cut by 3 bases and J by 2 bases, with 14 bases left in between. The CDR3 loop reads CASSAAGVENTEAFF. CDR3 in DNA: TGTGCCAGCAGCGCCGCAGGGGTAGAAAACACTGAAGCTTTCTTT.

The rearrangement joins TRBV28 to TRBJ2-7; TRBD1 aligns across 9 bases. Germline lookup yields CDR1 MDHEN and CDR2 SYDVKM. The CDR3 spans 15 residues. The trim removed 5 bases at V and 2 bases at J, leaving 7 bases unmatched. The CDR3, as DNA: TGTGCCAGCAGTCGAACGGGACAGGGCCCCTACGAGCAGTACTTC. It translates to CASSRTGQGPYEQYF.

The V gene is TRBV19, the J gene TRBJ2-7, with a weak D call TRBD2 (5 bases). Germline CDR1 reads LNHDA; CDR2 reads SQIVND (reference sequence). The CDR3 runs 13 residues. The V gene lost 3 bases and the J gene lost 5 bases, with 11 bases spanning the gap. The CDR3 is CASSMSGRNEQYF. The DNA for the CDR3 is TGTGCCAGTAGTATGAGCGGTCGGAACGAGCAGTACTTC.

The V call is TRBV27, the J call TRBJ2-7, with TRBD1 as a possible D gene (5 bases). The germline V gene has CDR1 MNHEY and CDR2 SMNVEV (reference sequence). Trimming removed 0 bases at V and 6 bases at J, with 9 bases between. The CDR3 sequence is 13 residues long. The CDR3 reads CASSLSVRAEQYF. CDR3 coding DNA: TGTGCCAGCAGTTTATCTGTCAGGGCCGAGCAGTACTTC.

The chain couples TRBV9 to TRBJ2-7; TRBD2 agrees at 7 bases. The junction had 3 bases not matched to a gene; V was cut back by 4 bases and J by 2 bases. Germline CDR1 is SGDLS and CDR2 is YYNGEE. The CDR3 consists of 13 residues. CDR3: CASSTGLAYEQYF. As DNA, the CDR3 is TGTGCCAGCAGCACAGGACTAGCCTACGAGCAGTACTTC.

The chain uses TRBV5-4 and TRBJ2-7; maybe TRBD1 (6 bases). CDR1 SGHNT and CDR2 YYREEE come from the germline V gene (reference sequence). V lost 0 bases, J lost 2 bases, and 9 bases lay in between. CDR3 length: 14 amino acids. CDR3 protein: CASSLAGVPYEQYF. CDR3 coding DNA: TGTGCCAGCAGCTTGGCAGGGGTCCCCTACGAGCAGTACTTC.

V gene TRBV6-4 combines with J gene TRBJ2-1; no reliable D call. Germline CDR1 reads MRHNA; CDR2 reads SNTAGT. The ends were cut back, 0 bases at V and 9 bases at J, with 9 bases in the middle. The CDR3 covers 13 residues. CDR3 sequence reads: CASSDSESTEQFF. In nucleotides, the CDR3 is TGTGCCAGCAGTGACTCGGAAAGCACTGAGCAGTTCTTC.

V and J are TRBV4-1 and TRBJ2-1, with D tentatively TRBD1 (6 bases). The CDR3 covers 15 residues. V lost 2 bases and J lost 6, with 14 bases in between. Germline CDR1 and CDR2: MGHRA and YSYEKL. CDR3 bases: TGCGCCAGCAGCCAACTCGGACAGCTAGGCAATGAGCAGTTCTTC. Its protein is CASSQLGQLGNEQFF.

The rearrangement links TRBV25-1 to TRBJ2-2; D gene uncertain. The CDR3 spans 14 residues. V was trimmed by 4 bases and J by 2 bases, leaving 8 bases between them. Germline CDR1 reads MGHDK; CDR2 reads SYGVNS. As DNA, the CDR3 is TGTGCCAGCAGTGTGCCGGCTAACACCGGGGAGCTGTTTTTT. It translates to CASSVPANTGELFF.

This rearrangement joins TRBV4-1 to TRBJ2-7, with TRBD1 matching over 8 bases. The CDR3 spans 16 residues. V dropped 1 base and J dropped 1; count of bases not matched to a gene: 6. The germline gives CDR1 MGHRA, CDR2 YSYEKL. CDR3 amino acids: CASSQVGTGVSYEQYF. CDR3 nucleotides: TGCGCCAGCAGCCAAGTCGGGACAGGTGTTTCCTACGAGCAGTACTTC.

The rearrangement links TRBV14 to TRBJ2-7; D might be TRBD1 (6 bases). The germline V and J ends were trimmed by 1 base and 4 bases, with 14 bases remaining between them. CDR1 and CDR2 (germline): SGHDN, FVKESK. This CDR3 spans 15 amino acids. CDR3 sequence reads: CASSQVQGRGYEQYF. In nucleotides, the CDR3 is TGTGCCAGCAGCCAAGTACAGGGAAGGGGTTACGAGCAGTACTTC.

The CDR3: CASSAGGTNEKLFF. CDR3 bases: TGTGCCAGCAGCGCAGGGGGGACTAATGAAAAACTGTTTTTT. The chain couples TRBV9 to TRBJ1-4; 7 bases line up with TRBD1. This CDR3 region has 14 residues. Trimming took 3 bases from V and 2 from J; bases not matched to a gene: 1. Germline V gene sequence: CDR1 SGDLS, CDR2 YYNGEE.

This chain uses TRBV4-1 with TRBJ2-3, with D tentatively TRBD2 (5 bases). V lost 0 bases and J lost 11, with 9 bases in between. The CDR3 totals 12 residues. CDR1 and CDR2 from the germline V gene are MGHRA and YSYEKL. The CDR3 sequence is CASSQDYRGQYF. In DNA, the CDR3 is TGCGCCAGCAGCCAAGATTACCGGGGGCAGTATTTT.

The rearrangement uses TRBV19 and TRBJ1-5; the D is unclear. The V gene lost 7 bases and the J gene lost 1 base, with 14 bases spanning the gap. CDR3 length: 15 residues. Germline V gene sequence: CDR1 LNHDA, CDR2 SQIVND (reference sequence). The CDR3: CASKILTASNQPQHF. Here the CDR3 DNA reads TGTGCCAGTAAGATACTGACGGCAAGCAATCAGCCCCAGCATTTT.

The chain couples TRBV4-1 to TRBJ1-3, with D maybe TRBD1 (5 bases). Trimming shortened V by 2 bases and J by 0 bases, and 14 bases separated the two germline ends. This CDR3 comprises 17 residues. The germline V gene encodes CDR1 MGHRA and CDR2 YSYEKL. CDR3 bases: TGCGCCAGCAGCCAAATGGGGCCCCCTGTCTCTGGAAACACCATATATTTT. Its protein is CASSQMGPPVSGNTIYF.

The V gene is TRBV19, the J gene TRBJ2-1; D perhaps matches TRBD2 (6 bases). Trimming shortened V by 0 bases and J by 7 bases, and 16 bases separated the two germline ends. CDR3 length: 16 residues. Germline CDR1 and CDR2: LNHDA and SQIVND (reference sequence). The CDR3 DNA reads as TGTGCCAGTAGTATAGAAAGGGGAGGATGGAAAAATGAGCAGTTCTTC. Translation gives CASSIERGGWKNEQFF.

This rearrangement joins TRBV9 to TRBJ2-2; TRBD1 matches 7 bases. V was clipped by 4 bases and J by 5 bases; unmatched bases: 2. This CDR3 is 13 amino acids long. Germline loops: CDR1 SGDLS, CDR2 YYNGEE. CDR3 in DNA: TGTGCCAGCAGCTCGACAGGGACCGGGGAGCTGTTTTTT. Amino acid sequence: CASSSTGTGELFF.